This entry lists 31 T cell receptor beta chains sequenced from one sample in a study of cytomegalovirus exposure and HLA in healthy donors. Amplification used 60 Vbeta primers and 13 Jbeta primers. The table came from immunoSEQ multiplex PCR; TCRdb's copy has only in-frame clones and leaves some out. This sample has tens of thousands of clones, with roughly 77% found just once. Specimen: PBMCs. These receptors all stem from a man aged 35-49 years in good health and CMV-seronegative.

This rearrangement joins TRBV6-4 to TRBJ1-6; perhaps TRBD1 as D (6 bases). This CDR3 has 16 residues. Trimming removed 0 bases from V and 9 bases from J, with 15 bases in between. Germline V CDR1 and CDR2: MRHNA, SNTAGT. The CDR3 region is CASSDSSQGSGSPLHF. CDR3 nucleotides: TGTGCCAGCAGTGACTCATCCCAGGGGTCGGGTTCACCCCTCCACTTT.

The rearrangement links TRBV2 to TRBJ2-1; 9 bases align to TRBD2. The CDR3 length is 16 residues. With V trimmed by 5 bases and J by 2 bases, 7 bases remained unmatched. In germline, CDR1 is SNHLY, CDR2 FYNNEI. The DNA for the CDR3 is TGTGCCAGCAGTTCTTCTAGCGGGACCCCCTACAATGAGCAGTTCTTC. Translation: CASSSSSGTPYNEQFF. The whole variable domain, filled in from reference TRBV2 and TRBJ2-1, reads EPEVTQTPSHQVTQMGQEVILRCVPISNHLYFYWYRQILGQKVEFLVSFYNNEISEKSEIFDDQFSVERPDGSNFTLKIRSTKLEDSAMYFCASSSSSGTPYNEQFFGPGTRLTVL.

The chain recombines TRBV28 with TRBJ1-2; D gene ambiguous. Per the germline V gene, CDR1 is MDHEN and CDR2 is SYDVKM. Trimming stripped 6 bases from V and 4 bases from J, with 15 bases between. The CDR3 is made up of 14 amino acids. Here the CDR3 DNA reads TGTGCCAGCAGCCCCGCAACTCGAGGCTATGGCTACACCTTC. Its protein product is CASSPATRGYGYTF.

This clone was detected a few times. This specimen includes other DNA sequences encoding the same CDR3. The rearrangement joins TRBV27 to TRBJ1-1; D is perhaps TRBD1 (5 bases). Trimming took 6 bases from V and 1 from J, leaving 12 bases between them. Germline V CDR1 and CDR2: MNHEY, SMNVEV (reference sequence). This CDR3 has 14 residues. The CDR3, as DNA: TGTGCCAGCAGCCTAGGCCAGGGGAACACTGAAGCTTTCTTT. Translated: CASSLGQGNTEAFF.

The V call is TRBV19, the J call TRBJ2-2, with D possibly TRBD1 on 5 matching bases. V lost 8 bases, J lost 1 base, and 11 bases lay in between. Germline CDR1 LNHDA, CDR2 SQIVND (reference sequence). This CDR3 has 14 residues. CDR3 sequence reads: CASSGQGNTGELFF. CDR3 DNA sequence: TGTGCCAGTTCTGGGCAGGGGAACACCGGGGAGCTGTTTTTT.

V usage is TRBV5-1 and J usage is TRBJ2-1, with 7 bases that match TRBD1. V shed 4 bases and J 10 bases; nucleotides not matched to a gene: 2. CDR3 length: 11 residues. The V gene's germline CDR1 is SGHRS and CDR2 YFSETQ. The DNA of the CDR3 is TGCGCCAGCAGCCCGGACAGGGAGCAGTTCTTC. The encoded protein is CASSPDREQFF.

For this clone: Other DNA sequences in the sample encode the same CDR3. The chain recombines TRBV28 with TRBJ1-1; D might be TRBD1 (5 bases). Trimming stripped 3 bases from V and 6 bases from J, with 8 bases between. The CDR3 extends over 12 amino acids. Per germline, CDR1 MDHEN and CDR2 SYDVKM. The CDR3 loop reads CASSLGGAEAFF. CDR3 bases: TGTGCCAGCAGTTTGGGGGGAGCTGAAGCTTTCTTT.

This clone was recorded a few times. The gene calls are TRBV5-6 and TRBJ1-1; the D gene is possibly TRBD1 (6 bases). V lost 2 bases and J 3 bases, leaving 26 bases between the germline ends. CDR3 length: 19 amino acids. Germline V gene data show CDR1 as SGHDT and CDR2 as YYEEEE. CDR3 coding DNA: TGTGCCAGCAGCTTCCCCAGGCGTTACAGGGCGGTGGGGGACACTGAAGCTTTCTTT. This encodes CASSFPRRYRAVGDTEAFF.

V is TRBV6-1 and J is TRBJ2-6; maybe TRBD1 (6 bases). V was shortened by 8 bases and J by 0 bases, with 8 bases between the two germline ends. This CDR3 comprises 14 residues. The germline V gene has CDR1 MNHNS and CDR2 SASEGT. CDR3 nucleotide sequence: TGTGCCAGCGGGGGCCCCTCTGGGGCCAACGTCCTGACTTTC. Protein product: CASGGPSGANVLTF.

This clone was recorded a few times. The J gene is TRBJ2-7, the V gene TRBV28; D remains ambiguous. V lost 3 bases and J 3 bases, leaving 12 bases between the germline ends. Germline V gene sequence: CDR1 MDHEN, CDR2 SYDVKM. The CDR3 has 14 residues. The CDR3 loop reads CASSFPGSLYEQYF. The CDR3, as DNA: TGTGCCAGCAGTTTTCCCGGGTCCCTCTACGAGCAGTACTTC.

Remarks on this clone: One end of the junction fails to match germline, which may point to a read error. The chain employs TRBV5-1 and TRBJ1-5; D unclear. The germline V gene has CDR1 SGHRS and CDR2 YFSETQ. The CDR3 totals 15 residues. The CDR3 sequence is CASSPDGLSSQPQHF. For the CDR3, the DNA is TGCGCCAGCAGCCCCGACGGACTAAGCAGTCAGCCCCAGCATTTT.

This clone was seen more than once but under ten times. DNA of the CDR3: TGCAGCGTTGAATGGGGGGAAGGGTATGGCTACACCTTC. It yields the protein CSVEWGEGYGYTF. The gene calls are TRBV29-1 and TRBJ1-2; TRBD1 might be the D (5 bases). The germline V and J ends were trimmed by 2 bases and 5 bases, with 12 bases remaining between them. This CDR3 has 13 residues. Germline V gene sequence: CDR1 SQVTM, CDR2 ANQGSEA.

This clone was seen once. This sequence joins TRBV29-1 and TRBJ2-1; TRBD2 matches 12 bases. V shed 6 bases, J shed 4 bases, and the junction held 4 bases outside the gene matches. The germline gives CDR1 SQVTM, CDR2 ANQGSEA. The CDR3 length is 14 residues. CDR3 in amino acids: CSVGGTSGYNEQFF. The CDR3 DNA is TGCAGCGTGGGGGGGACTAGCGGGTACAATGAGCAGTTCTTC.

The J gene is TRBJ1-2, the V gene TRBV14; TRBD1 aligns across 8 bases. There are 16 residues in the CDR3. V gave up 4 bases and J gave up 4 bases; unmatched junction bases: 11. CDR1 is SGHDN and CDR2 is FVKESK in the germline V gene. CDR3 sequence reads: CASSPPGQGPLYGYTF. CDR3 DNA sequence: TGTGCCAGCAGCCCTCCCGGACAGGGACCGCTCTATGGCTACACCTTC.

The rearrangement uses TRBV7-8 and TRBJ2-2; 10 bases agree with TRBD2. The CDR3 extends over 16 amino acids. Trimming at V came to 5 bases and at J to 6 bases, leaving 9 bases not matched to a gene. The germline V gene has CDR1 SGHVS and CDR2 FQNEAQ. CDR3 DNA: TGTGCCAGCAGCACCTGGACTAGCGGTTCTGCCGGGGAGCTGTTTTTT. Translated, it gives CASSTWTSGSAGELFF.

The genes are TRBV19 and TRBJ1-1; D might be TRBD1 (6 bases). This CDR3 has 15 amino acids. V lost 5 bases, J lost 4 bases, and 17 bases lay in between. The V gene's germline CDR1 is LNHDA and CDR2 SQIVND (reference sequence). CDR3 protein: CASSWTVDFRTEAFF. The CDR3 DNA follows: TGTGCCAGTAGTTGGACAGTTGATTTTCGCACTGAAGCTTTCTTT.

The chain uses TRBV11-1 and TRBJ2-1; the D is unclear. Germline V gene data show CDR1 as SGHAT and CDR2 as FQDESV (reference sequence). The CDR3 is 14 residues long. V lost 4 bases and J 9 bases, leaving 16 bases between the germline ends. CDR3 protein: CASSSKRTTGEQFF. In DNA form, the CDR3 reads TGTGCCAGCAGCTCGAAAAGAACGACTGGTGAGCAGTTCTTC.

V gene TRBV5-1 combines with J gene TRBJ1-3, with D perhaps TRBD1 (5 bases). Trimming shortened V by 3 bases and J by 2 bases, and 18 bases separated the two germline ends. This CDR3 has 17 amino acids. Germline V gives CDR1 SGHRS, CDR2 YFSETQ. This CDR3 reads CASSSYLQGGAGNTIYF. CDR3 DNA: TGCGCCAGCAGCTCCTATTTGCAGGGAGGCGCTGGAAACACCATATATTTT.

The chain joins TRBV5-4 to TRBJ1-6; tentatively, D is TRBD1 (5 bases). CDR3 length: 17 residues. V gave up 4 bases and J gave up 7 bases, with 21 bases separating them. The germline V gene has CDR1 SGHNT and CDR2 YYREEE (reference sequence). CDR3 coding DNA: TGTGCCAGCAGCCCGGAGTCAGGGACTTCTCCAAATTCACCCCTCCACTTT. Translated, it gives CASSPESGTSPNSPLHF.

The rearrangement uses TRBV11-2 and TRBJ1-1, with D perhaps TRBD1 (6 bases). The V and J ends lost 1 base and 7 bases respectively, with 22 bases between them. Per the germline V gene, CDR1 is SGHAT and CDR2 is FQNNGV. The CDR3 has 17 amino acids. CDR3 residues: CASSLGRYSGTNYEAFF. The CDR3 DNA reads TGTGCCAGCAGCTTAGGTCGTTACTCCGGGACAAATTATGAAGCTTTCTTT.

The chain has TRBV2 and TRBJ2-2; TRBD2 matches 9 bases. Looked up from germline, CDR1 is SNHLY and CDR2 is FYNNEI. V shed 5 bases and J 4 bases; nucleotides not matched to a gene: 5. The CDR3 is made up of 15 amino acids. The CDR3 DNA is TGTGCCAGCAGTTCCGGGACTAGCTTCACCGGGGAGCTGTTTTTT. Translation gives CASSSGTSFTGELFF.

V and J are TRBV4-1 and TRBJ2-2; 12 bases map to TRBD2. The CDR3 contains 17 residues. V shed 4 bases and J 6 bases; nucleotides not matched to a gene: 9. The germline V gene encodes CDR1 MGHRA and CDR2 YSYEKL. Written as DNA, the CDR3 is TGCGCCAGCAGCCGACAACTAGCGGGGGGTCCTGCCGGGGAGCTGTTTTTT. Amino acids: CASSRQLAGGPAGELFF.

The chain has TRBV9 and TRBJ1-2, with D maybe TRBD1 (5 bases). CDR1 SGDLS and CDR2 YYNGEE come from the germline V gene. Between the trimmed V and J ends, which lost 4 bases and 4 bases, there was a span of 14 bases. CDR3 length equals 14 residues. The CDR3: CASSPGGTSYGYTF. The CDR3 DNA reads TGTGCCAGCAGCCCCGGGGGGACTAGCTATGGCTACACCTTC.

This chain uses TRBV7-9 with TRBJ1-1; maybe TRBD1 (5 bases). Germline CDR1 is SEHNR and CDR2 is FQNEAQ (reference sequence). This CDR3 is 14 amino acids long. V was cut by 5 bases and J by 2 bases, with 12 bases left in between. The CDR3 is CASSPGLLNTEAFF. CDR3 DNA: TGTGCCAGCAGCCCGGGACTCCTAAACACTGAAGCTTTCTTT.

The V and J genes are TRBV2 and TRBJ2-7, with D possibly matching TRBD2 (6 bases). Germline V lookup: CDR1 SNHLY, CDR2 FYNNEI. Trimming cost V 8 bases and J 6 bases, with 11 bases left between them. CDR3 length equals 11 residues. The CDR3 protein is CASLLGGEQYF. As DNA, the CDR3 is TGTGCCAGCTTACTCGGGGGCGAGCAGTACTTC.

The CDR3 loop is CASSFGTGKNSPLHF. The CDR3 coding sequence is TGTGCCAGCAGCTTTGGCACAGGGAAGAATTCACCCCTCCACTTT. V gene TRBV11-3 combines with J gene TRBJ1-6; maybe TRBD1 (6 bases). Per the germline V gene, CDR1 is SGHNT and CDR2 is YENEEA. Trimming took off 3 bases at V and 7 bases at J, with 13 bases between the two ends. The CDR3 has 15 residues.

The rearrangement joins TRBV28 to TRBJ1-4; tentative D call: TRBD1 (6 bases). The CDR3 covers 15 residues. V was cut by 6 bases and J by 6 bases, with 17 bases left in between. Germline CDR1 MDHEN, CDR2 SYDVKM. CDR3 sequence (DNA): TGTGCCAGCAGAGACGGGGGGGCAGGAGATGAAAAACTGTTTTTT. Translation: CASRDGGAGDEKLFF. The full variable domain, completed using reference TRBV28 and TRBJ1-4, is DVKVTQSSRYLVKRTGEKVFLECVQDMDHENMFWYRQDPGLGLRLIYFSYDVKMKEKGDIPEGYSVSREKKERFSLILESASTNQTSMYLCASRDGGAGDEKLFFGSGTQLSVL.

This chain uses TRBV6-1 with TRBJ2-7, with 8 positions matching TRBD1. CDR1 is MNHNS and CDR2 is SASEGT in the germline V gene. V lost 5 bases to trimming and J lost 5 bases; unmatched junction nucleotides: 8. The CDR3 loop spans 14 amino acids. Here the CDR3 DNA reads TGTGCCAGCAGTATCCGGGTACAGGGGGACGAGCAGTACTTC. It translates to CASSIRVQGDEQYF.

The chain links TRBV19 to TRBJ1-2, with no clear D. Germline V gene lookup returns CDR1 LNHDA and CDR2 SQIVND (reference sequence). Trimming cost V 3 bases and J 4 bases, with 9 bases left between them. The CDR3 loop spans 13 amino acids. Written as DNA, the CDR3 is TGTGCCAGTAGTATCGGCACAGCCTATGGCTACACCTTC. Translating gives CASSIGTAYGYTF.

The rearrangement links TRBV7-2 to TRBJ2-7; tentatively, D is TRBD2 (5 bases). From germline, CDR1 is SGHTA and CDR2 FQGNSA. This CDR3 spans 13 amino acids. V was cut by 4 bases and J by 2 bases, with 9 bases left in between. CDR3 coding DNA: TGTGCCAGCAGCTACGGACTGGCCTACGAGCAGTACTTC. Protein product: CASSYGLAYEQYF. Looking up the rest from reference TRBV7-2 and TRBJ2-7 gives the full variable domain: GAGVSQSPSNKVTEKGKDVELRCDPISGHTALYWYRQSLGQGLEFLIYFQGNSAPDKSGLPSDRFSAERTGGSVSTLTIQRTQQEDSAVYLCASSYGLAYEQYFGPGTRLTVT.

The chain carries TRBV13 and TRBJ1-6; possibly TRBD1 for D (5 bases). Looked up from germline, CDR1 is PRHDT and CDR2 is FYEKMQ (reference sequence). CDR3 length: 13 residues. The germline V and J ends were trimmed by 5 bases and 7 bases, with 9 bases remaining between them. The CDR3 bases are TGTGCCAGCAGCCCGGGGGGGAATTCACCCCTCCACTTT. Protein product: CASSPGGNSPLHF. Together with reference TRBV13 and TRBJ1-6, the CDR3 gives the full variable domain: AAGVIQSPRHLIKEKRETATLKCYPIPRHDTVYWYQQGPGQDPQFLISFYEKMQSDKGSIPDRFSAQQFSDYHSELNMSSLELGDSALYFCASSPGGNSPLHFGNGTRLTVT.